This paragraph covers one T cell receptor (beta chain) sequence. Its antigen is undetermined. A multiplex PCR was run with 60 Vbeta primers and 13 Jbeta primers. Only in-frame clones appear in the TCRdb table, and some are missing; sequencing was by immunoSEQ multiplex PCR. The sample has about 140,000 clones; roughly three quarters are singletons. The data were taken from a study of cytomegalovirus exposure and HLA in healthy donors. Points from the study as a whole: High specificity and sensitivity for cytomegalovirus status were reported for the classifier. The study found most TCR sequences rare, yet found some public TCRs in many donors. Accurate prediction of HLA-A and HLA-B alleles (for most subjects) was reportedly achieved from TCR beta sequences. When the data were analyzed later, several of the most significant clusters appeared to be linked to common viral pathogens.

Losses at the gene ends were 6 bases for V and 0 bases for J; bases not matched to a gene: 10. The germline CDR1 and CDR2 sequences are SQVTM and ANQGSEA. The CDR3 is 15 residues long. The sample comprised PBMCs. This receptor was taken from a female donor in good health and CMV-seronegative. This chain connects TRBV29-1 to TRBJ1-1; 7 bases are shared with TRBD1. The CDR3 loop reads CSVSYQGTVNTEAFF. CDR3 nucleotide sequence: TGCAGCGTCTCTTACCAGGGGACAGTGAACACTGAAGCTTTCTTT.